A selection of T cell receptor beta chains follows, all from one sample in a study of T cell responses to AZD1222 COVID-19 vaccine. The protocol was immunoSEQ multiplex PCR, while the TCRdb copy is restricted to in-frame clones and leaves out a portion. The sample contains roughly 180,000 clones, 85% to 95% of which appear only once. The sequencing here drew on peripheral blood, taken on day 0 of AZD1222 vaccination. These receptors were collected from an adult in good health. Both conserved end residues are part of each CDR3. A D gene is named only where the DNA matches it firmly. Size is stated for part of the rows, as once, few or many counts, or as a class when the clone is expanded.

D gene,clone size,V gene,J gene,CDR3 protein,CDR3 DNA
TRBD2,NA,TRBV11-2,TRBJ2-1,CASSLGLAGAANEQFF,TGTGCCAGCAGCTTAGGGCTAGCGGGAGCCGCAAATGAGCAGTTCTTC
NA,NA,TRBV5-1,TRBJ2-1,CASSLRDQPPGEQFF,TGCGCCAGCAGCTTGCGGGACCAGCCCCCCGGTGAGCAGTTCTTC
NA,NA,TRBV6-4,TRBJ1-1,CASSDLVALNTEAFF,TGTGCCAGCAGTGACTTGGTTGCCCTGAACACTGAAGCTTTCTTT
NA,NA,TRBV10-3,TRBJ2-1,CAISEPLVGRFEQFF,TGTGCCATCAGTGAGCCGCTGGTGGGGCGGTTTGAGCAGTTCTTC
TRBD1,NA,TRBV30,TRBJ1-4,CAWSPTHGTGNEKLFF,TGTGCCTGGAGTCCAACTCACGGGACAGGGAATGAAAAACTGTTTTTT
TRBD1,NA,TRBV5-1,TRBJ1-2,CASSFRITPGQQTNYGYTF,TGCGCCAGCAGCTTTAGGATCACACCGGGACAGCAGACTAACTATGGCTACACCTTC
NA,NA,TRBV10-3,TRBJ1-2,CAISARGRGDGYTF,TGTGCCATCAGTGCCAGGGGCCGGGGAGATGGCTACACCTTC
NA,NA,TRBV5-5,TRBJ2-5,CASSLGWAGTKTQYF,TGTGCCAGCAGCTTGGGGTGGGCAGGGACGAAGACCCAGTACTTC
NA,NA,TRBV5-1,TRBJ2-7,CASSLAGETATYEQYF,TGCGCCAGCAGCTTGGCCGGTGAGACCGCGACCTACGAGCAGTACTTC
TRBD1,NA,TRBV6-5,TRBJ1-1,CASKTVTGAPEAFF,TGTGCCAGCAAAACAGTTACAGGGGCACCTGAAGCTTTCTTT
NA,NA,TRBV2,TRBJ1-1,CASSEYPPRDLNTEAFF,TGTGCCAGCAGTGAATACCCACCCAGGGACCTGAACACTGAAGCTTTCTTT
NA,NA,TRBV23-1,TRBJ1-1,CASIPKGGGTLGEGDTEAFF,TGCGCCAGCATACCTAAAGGAGGAGGGACCCTCGGGGAGGGGGACACTGAAGCTTTCTTT
NA,NA,TRBV4-1,TRBJ1-1,CASSQVTGTEAFF,TGCGCCAGCAGCCAAGTAACCGGGACAGAAGCTTTCTTT
NA,NA,TRBV29-1,TRBJ2-7,CSAGGHGFYEQYF,TGCAGCGCCGGTGGACACGGGTTCTACGAGCAGTACTTC
NA,NA,TRBV3-1/TRBV3-2,TRBJ1-1,CASSRQSLNTEAFF,TGTGCCAGCAGCCGACAGAGCTTGAACACTGAAGCTTTCTTT
TRBD1,NA,TRBV12-3/TRBV12-4,TRBJ1-2,CASSSRTGGYTF,TGTGCCAGCAGTTCTAGGACAGGCGGCTACACCTTC
TRBD1,once,TRBV14,TRBJ1-1,CASSPWAGGSGTEAFF,TGTGCCAGCAGCCCGTGGGCAGGGGGCAGCGGCACTGAAGCTTTCTTT
NA,NA,TRBV18,TRBJ2-2,CASSPGPPSGELFF,TGTGCCAGCTCACCGGGGCCGCCATCTGGGGAGCTGTTTTTT
NA,once,TRBV27,TRBJ1-5,CASRLRGGRSNQPQHF,TGTGCCAGCAGACTTAGGGGGGGAAGGAGCAATCAGCCCCAGCATTTT
NA,NA,TRBV7-9,TRBJ1-6,CASSWGANSYNSPLHF,TGTGCCAGCAGCTGGGGGGCAAACTCCTATAATTCACCCCTCCACTTT
NA,NA,TRBV27,TRBJ1-5,CASRSPGNQPQHF,TGTGCCAGCAGGTCCCCGGGCAATCAGCCCCAGCATTTT
NA,NA,TRBV27,TRBJ1-3,CASRDSHSGNTIYF,TGTGCCAGCAGGGACTCCCACTCTGGAAACACCATATATTTT
NA,NA,TRBV5-5,TRBJ1-2,CASSLRELYGYTF,TGTGCCAGCAGCTTGAGGGAACTCTATGGCTACACCTTC
NA,NA,TRBV18,TRBJ1-2,CASSPPIKGSEGYTF,TGTGCCAGCTCACCACCTATCAAAGGGTCTGAAGGCTACACCTTC
NA,NA,TRBV3-1/TRBV3-2,TRBJ1-1,CASSHRTLRLAFF,TGTGCCAGCAGCCACAGGACCCTGCGTTTAGCTTTCTTT
NA,NA,TRBV27,TRBJ2-7,CASSLGPPYEQYF,TGTGCCAGCAGTTTAGGCCCCCCCTACGAGCAGTACTTC
TRBD2,NA,TRBV14,TRBJ2-3,CASSMFRSFQRERLTDTQYF,TGTGCCAGCAGCATGTTCAGGTCCTTTCAGCGGGAAAGACTGACAGATACGCAGTATTTT
NA,NA,TRBV5-1,TRBJ2-7,CASSLTRGPYEQYF,TGCGCCAGCAGCTTGACCCGCGGCCCCTACGAGCAGTACTTC